These 8 T cell receptor beta chains were sequenced from one sample in a study of Ad26.COV2.S vaccination and SARS-CoV-2 variants. This table comes from immunoSEQ multiplex PCR, and its TCRdb copy is limited to in-frame clones, with some not included. The data hold approximately 410,000 clones, with around nine tenths observed a single time. Treatment given: some 20 received Ad26.COV2.S at low or high dose, single or two shots; five or six received placebo; per-sample allocation not given. Sampling took place 63 days after the first vaccine or placebo injection. The specimen comprised peripheral blood, sampled in a trial of Ad26.COV2.S vaccine versus placebo. All receptors come from a person between 18 and 65 years old who received the Ad26.COV2.S COVID-19 vaccine or a placebo.

V gene TRBV19 combines with J gene TRBJ2-6, with TRBD1 identical over 7 bases. From germline, CDR1 is LNHDA and CDR2 SQIVND (reference sequence). The length of the CDR3 is 16 residues. Germline trimming cut 4 bases from V and 2 bases from J; bases unmatched to any gene: 5. CDR3 sequence reads: CASSKRQGTGANVLTF. The DNA of the CDR3 is TGTGCCAGTAGTAAACGACAGGGAACTGGGGCCAACGTCCTGACTTTC.

V is TRBV23-1 and J is TRBJ1-3; D uncertain. TRBV23-1 falls under the ORF class, with uncertain function. Between the trimmed V and J ends, which lost 5 bases and 1 base, there was a span of 12 bases. This CDR3 region has 15 residues. The CDR3 is CASSSGVLSGNTIYF. CDR3 DNA sequence: TGCGCCAGCAGTAGTGGGGTACTGTCTGGAAACACCATATATTTT.

In nucleotides, the CDR3 is TGTGCCAGCAGCTTGGGCTACAGCGATGAAAAACTGTTTTTT. This encodes CASSLGYSDEKLFF. The chain employs TRBV5-5 and TRBJ1-4; D gene unclear. The CDR3 runs to 14 residues. The V end lost 0 bases, the J end lost 6 bases, and 9 bases lay between the germline ends. Germline values: CDR1 SGHKS, CDR2 YYEKEE (reference sequence).

This chain uses TRBV19 with TRBJ2-7; D perhaps matches TRBD1 (6 bases). The CDR3 covers 15 residues. V gave up 6 bases and J gave up 0 bases, with 15 bases separating them. CDR1 and CDR2 from the germline V gene are LNHDA and SQIVND (reference sequence). CDR3 DNA sequence: TGTGCCAGTAGCACCCGGGACACCTACTCCTACGAGCAGTACTTC. Protein: CASSTRDTYSYEQYF.

This clone was recorded once. This chain uses TRBV6-2 or TRBV6-3 with TRBJ1-5; D not certain. Germline CDR1 reads MNHEY; CDR2 reads SVGEGT. The CDR3 spans 15 residues. Between the trimmed V and J ends, which lost 3 bases and 0 bases, there was a span of 9 bases. The CDR3 protein is CASSYRADSNQPQHF. The DNA for the CDR3 is TGTGCCAGCAGTTATAGGGCGGATAGCAATCAGCCCCAGCATTTT.

The chain recombines TRBV5-5 with TRBJ1-5, with D possibly matching TRBD1 (6 bases). V lost 1 base to trimming and J lost 4 bases, with 18 bases between them. The CDR3 length is 17 residues. Germline V lookup: CDR1 SGHKS, CDR2 YYEKEE (reference sequence). As DNA, the CDR3 is TGTGCCAGCAGCTTGTCTCAGGGGCTTGCCACTAATCAGCCCCAGCATTTT. It translates to CASSLSQGLATNQPQHF.

The chain recombines TRBV30 with TRBJ2-7; 7 bases match TRBD1. CDR1 is GTSNPN and CDR2 is SVGIG in the germline V gene (reference sequence). The CDR3 is made up of 14 amino acids. V dropped 3 bases and J dropped 2; count of bases not matched to a gene: 7. For the CDR3, the DNA is TGTGCCTGGAGCCTTTTGGACAGGACCTACGAGCAGTACTTC. It codes for CAWSLLDRTYEQYF.

Regarding this clone: At one end the junction does not follow the germline gene, possibly because of a read error. The V gene is TRBV3-1 (or the pseudogene TRBV3-2), the J gene TRBJ2-7, with D unresolved. This CDR3 has 12 amino acids. The germline V gene has CDR1 LGHDT and CDR2 YNNKEL (reference sequence). Written as DNA, the CDR3 is TGTGCCAGCAGCCAAGAGGGTCAAACCCCCCTCTTC. Its translation: CASSQEGQTPLF.